Shown below are 18 T cell receptor beta chains from a single sample sequenced in a study of T cell repertoires in cytomegalovirus infection. TCRdb reanalysed the reads using MiXCR and keeps one entry per CDR3 protein. This table has about 740,000 distinct CDR3 sequences, about 40% appearing once. The sample comprised PBMCs. These receptor sequences come from a human donor in good health (CMV status not recorded). Some clones in this sample may be carry-over from other donors' samples.

Remarks on this clonotype: The junction shows a germline mismatch at one end, possibly a read error. The rearrangement joins TRBV7-2 to TRBJ1-2, with TRBD1 matching 7 bases. Germline V gene lookup returns CDR1 SGHTA and CDR2 FQGNSA. CDR3 length equals 14 residues. CDR3 loop: CASSPLTGNYVYTF. The DNA for the CDR3 is TGTGCCAGCAGCCCCCTGACAGGGAACTATGTCTACACCTTC.

The rearrangement uses TRBV7-6 and TRBJ2-1, with D perhaps TRBD2 (6 bases). V lost 7 bases, J lost 3 bases, and 19 bases lay in between. CDR1 and CDR2 from the germline V gene are SGHVS and FNYEAQ. CDR3 length equals 16 residues. This chain's CDR3 is CASTPSGGKDYNEQFF. The DNA of the CDR3 is TGTGCCAGCACCCCAAGTGGGGGGAAGGACTACAATGAGCAGTTCTTC.

This clonotype was detected a few times. V usage is TRBV12-3 or TRBV12-4 and J usage is TRBJ1-5; no clear D. The CDR3 is made up of 13 amino acids. Trimming pared 6 bases from V and 6 bases from J, leaving 12 bases between. The CDR3 protein is CASSHQRGQPQHF. Written as DNA, the CDR3 is TGTGCCAGCAGCCACCAGCGAGGTCAGCCCCAGCATTTT.

The V and J genes are TRBV28 and TRBJ1-1; a weak D match, TRBD1 (5 bases). The CDR3 is made up of 16 amino acids. CDR1 and CDR2 from the germline V gene are MDHEN and SYDVKM. Trimming shortened V by 1 base and J by 4 bases, and 16 bases separated the two germline ends. The CDR3 DNA sequence: TGTGCCAGCAGTTTATTTGGGACGGCCCTTCCCACTGAAGCTTTCTTT. Translated, it gives CASSLFGTALPTEAFF.

This clonotype was seen once. This likely comes from a read error, as the CDR3 has no conserved phenylalanine or tryptophan at its end. CDR3 in amino acids: CASSAGTVNTGELFC. CDR3 bases: TGTGCCAGCAGCGCGGGGACTGTGAACACCGGGGAGCTGTTTTGT. The chain has TRBV7-8 and TRBJ2-2, with a possible D match to TRBD2 (6 bases). V lost 5 bases, J lost 1 base, and 11 bases lay in between. This CDR3 comprises 15 residues. Germline V gene sequence: CDR1 SGHVS, CDR2 FQNEAQ.

This clonotype was detected only a few times. The chain recombines TRBV5-1 with TRBJ1-1, with a tentative D call TRBD1 (6 bases). The CDR3 runs 13 residues. Germline assignment: CDR1 SGHRS and CDR2 YFSETQ. Trimming took off 3 bases at V and 4 bases at J, with 10 bases between the two ends. The CDR3 DNA sequence: TGCGCCAGCAGCTGGGACACAGCCACTGAAGCTTTCTTT. The encoded protein is CASSWDTATEAFF.

The CDR3 spells CASRSTRGGYQPQHF. The CDR3 coding sequence is TGTGCCAGCAGATCAACACGGGGGGGGTATCAGCCCCAGCATTTT. The rearrangement uses TRBV2 and TRBJ1-5, with a possible D match to TRBD1 (5 bases). V lost 6 bases to trimming and J lost 5 bases, with 17 bases between them. This CDR3 spans 15 amino acids. Per the germline V gene, CDR1 is SNHLY and CDR2 is FYNNEI.

The chain is built from TRBV7-9 and TRBJ1-2; D might be TRBD1 (5 bases). The germline CDR1 and CDR2 sequences are SEHNR and FQNEAQ (reference sequence). V was pared by 6 bases and J by 6 bases, with 11 bases between. The CDR3 sequence is 12 residues long. CDR3: CASSRGVNGYTF. In DNA, the CDR3 is TGTGCCAGCAGTCGAGGGGTAAATGGCTACACCTTC.

The chain has TRBV6-5 and TRBJ1-2; 10 nucleotides line up with TRBD1. Germline assignment: CDR1 MNHEY and CDR2 SVGAGI. The V and J ends lost 2 bases and 6 bases, in that order; junction bases with no gene match: 9. This CDR3 has 16 residues. In DNA form, the CDR3 reads TGTGCCAGCAGTTACGAACGGGACAGGGGATCTGATGGCTACACCTTC. This codes for CASSYERDRGSDGYTF.

The chain links TRBV25-1 to TRBJ2-2; possible D gene TRBD2, 6 bases. The germline V gene encodes CDR1 MGHDK and CDR2 SYGVNS. CDR3 length: 17 residues. Trimming took off 5 bases at V and 0 bases at J, with 16 bases between the two ends. DNA of the CDR3: TGTGCCAGCAGTCGGAGTAGCGGATCTGCGAACACCGGGGAGCTGTTTTTT. This translates into CASSRSSGSANTGELFF.

The chain recombines TRBV11-2 with TRBJ1-1, with 7 bases matching TRBD1. The CDR3 is 15 amino acids. V was clipped by 0 bases and J by 2 bases; unmatched bases: 3. The germline V gene encodes CDR1 SGHAT and CDR2 FQNNGV. CDR3 sequence: CASSLERGPNTEAFF. The CDR3 DNA reads as TGTGCCAGCAGCTTAGAAAGGGGGCCAAACACTGAAGCTTTCTTT.

A few counts support this clonotype. The chain joins TRBV7-8 to TRBJ1-1; D remains unclear. The ends were cut back, 5 bases at V and 8 bases at J, with 12 bases in the middle. The germline CDR1 and CDR2 sequences are SGHVS and FQNEAQ. This CDR3 region has 12 residues. The CDR3 region has the DNA TGTGCCAGCAGCATCCCTCCTCGCGAAGCTTTCTTT. It encodes CASSIPPREAFF.

This clonotype appeared many times. The rearrangement joins TRBV19 to TRBJ2-7; D is perhaps TRBD1 (6 bases). The CDR3 is made up of 14 amino acids. Trimming stripped 4 bases from V and 4 bases from J, with 14 bases between. Germline-derived CDR1 and CDR2 are LNHDA and SQIVND (reference sequence). CDR3 amino acids: CASSTRDTVYEQYF. CDR3 DNA: TGTGCCAGTAGTACCCGGGACACGGTTTACGAGCAGTACTTC. Combining the CDR3 with reference TRBV19 and TRBJ2-7 gives the whole variable domain DGGITQSPKYLFRKEGQNVTLSCEQNLNHDAMYWYRQDPGQGLRLIYYSQIVNDFQKGDIAEGYSVSREKKESFPLTVTSAQKNPTAFYLCASSTRDTVYEQYFGPGTRLTVT.

The chain combines TRBV19 with TRBJ2-3, with D perhaps matching TRBD1 (5 bases). The germline gives CDR1 LNHDA, CDR2 SQIVND (reference sequence). This CDR3 is 14 amino acids long. The ends were cut back, 5 bases at V and 0 bases at J, with 9 bases in the middle. The CDR3 loop reads CASSRTTSTDTQYF. The CDR3 DNA sequence: TGTGCCAGTAGTCGGACAACAAGCACAGATACGCAGTATTTT. Filled out from reference TRBV19 and TRBJ2-3, the complete variable domain reads DGGITQSPKYLFRKEGQNVTLSCEQNLNHDAMYWYRQDPGQGLRLIYYSQIVNDFQKGDIAEGYSVSREKKESFPLTVTSAQKNPTAFYLCASSRTTSTDTQYFGPGTRLTVL.

This clonotype was recorded at least ten times. This chain connects TRBV6-2 or TRBV6-3 to TRBJ1-5, with D perhaps matching TRBD1 (5 bases). The germline CDR1 and CDR2 sequences are MNHEY and SVGEGT. With 4 bases removed from V and 4 bases from J, the gap between germline ends came to 11 bases. CDR3 length equals 14 residues. This chain's CDR3 is CASSSPGMNQPQHF. The DNA of the CDR3 is TGTGCCAGCAGTTCCCCAGGGATGAATCAGCCCCAGCATTTT.

Regarding this clonotype: A much bigger clone sits one base away, suggesting this may be a read error. J is TRBJ2-7 and V is TRBV7-2, with TRBD2 matching 12 bases. The CDR3 extends over 15 amino acids. The germline V gene encodes CDR1 SGHTA and CDR2 FQGNSA. The trim removed 2 bases at V and 6 bases at J, leaving 5 bases unmatched. The CDR3 loop is CASSLRLAGEPEQYF. In DNA, the CDR3 is TGTGCCAGCAGCTTAAGACTAGCGGGAGAACCCGAGCAGTACTTC.

This rearrangement joins TRBV27 to TRBJ1-5; D is undetermined. This CDR3 is 16 amino acids long. The germline V gene encodes CDR1 MNHEY and CDR2 SMNVEV (reference sequence). V lost 4 bases and J 2 bases, leaving 15 bases between the germline ends. DNA of the CDR3: TGTGCCAGCAGTTCCTCGGCCCGAGCGGGCAATCAGCCCCAGCATTTT. Translation: CASSSSARAGNQPQHF.

The chain uses TRBV19 and TRBJ2-3; perhaps TRBD1 as D (5 bases). This CDR3 has 15 residues. Trimming left V 3 bases short and J 2 bases short, with 12 bases between. Germline CDR1 reads LNHDA; CDR2 reads SQIVND (reference sequence). The CDR3 loop is CASSIGQGTTDTQYF. The CDR3 DNA reads as TGTGCCAGTAGTATCGGACAAGGAACCACAGATACGCAGTATTTT. The variable domain in full, with the rest retrieved from reference TRBV19 and TRBJ2-3, is DGGITQSPKYLFRKEGQNVTLSCEQNLNHDAMYWYRQDPGQGLRLIYYSQIVNDFQKGDIAEGYSVSREKKESFPLTVTSAQKNPTAFYLCASSIGQGTTDTQYFGPGTRLTVL.